This T cell receptor beta chain was identified during a study of CD8+CD57+ T cells in acquired aplastic anemia. Turning to the study itself: Yields of DNA that came from sorted CD4+ and CD8+ cells averaged about 3.3 ug. General observations from the study: The CD8+ Simpson's diversity of patients and controls was not significantly different.

It was patients with CD8+CD57+ cell expansion by flow cytometry who were chosen for sequencing. Genomic DNA, the template, was used for profiling of the TCR beta VDJ and CDR3. MiXCR, applied by TCRdb to the reads, yields one record per CDR3 protein. This repertoire shows roughly 200,000 distinct CDR3 sequences, less than 65% found once; its top ten account for roughly 46%. Remarks on this clonotype: As yet, its antigen is unknown.

Germline V lookup: CDR1 SGHTA, CDR2 FQGNSA. V dropped 6 bases and J dropped 10; count of bases not matched to a gene: 7. There are 12 residues in the CDR3. The chain has TRBV7-2 and TRBJ1-1, with TRBD1 matching 8 bases. Sequencing input: sorted CD4+, CD8+, or CD8+CD57+ T cells (not recorded which) from PBMCs. This receptor was identified in a human donor with aplastic anemia. The CDR3: CASRLTGGRAFF. CDR3 nucleotide sequence: TGTGCCAGCAGGCTCACAGGGGGGAGAGCTTTCTTT.